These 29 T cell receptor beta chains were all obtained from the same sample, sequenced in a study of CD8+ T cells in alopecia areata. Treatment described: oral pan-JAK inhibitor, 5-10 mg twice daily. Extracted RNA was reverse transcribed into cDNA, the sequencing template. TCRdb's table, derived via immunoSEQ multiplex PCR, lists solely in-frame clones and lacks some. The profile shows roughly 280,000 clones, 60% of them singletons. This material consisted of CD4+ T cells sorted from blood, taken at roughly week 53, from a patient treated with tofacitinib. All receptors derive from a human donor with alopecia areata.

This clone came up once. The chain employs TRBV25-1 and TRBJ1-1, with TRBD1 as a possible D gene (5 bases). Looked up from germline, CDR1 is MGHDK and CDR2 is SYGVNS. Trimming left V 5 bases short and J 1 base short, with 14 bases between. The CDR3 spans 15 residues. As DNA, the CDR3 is TGTGCCAGCAGTCCCCTGGGTGGGGGGAACACTGAAGCTTTCTTT. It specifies CASSPLGGGNTEAFF.

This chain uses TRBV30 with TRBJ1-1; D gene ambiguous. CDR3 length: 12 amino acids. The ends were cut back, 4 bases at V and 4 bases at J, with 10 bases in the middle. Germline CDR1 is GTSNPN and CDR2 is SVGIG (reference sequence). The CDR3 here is CAWMRVFTEAFF. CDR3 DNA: TGTGCCTGGATGAGGGTCTTCACTGAAGCTTTCTTT.

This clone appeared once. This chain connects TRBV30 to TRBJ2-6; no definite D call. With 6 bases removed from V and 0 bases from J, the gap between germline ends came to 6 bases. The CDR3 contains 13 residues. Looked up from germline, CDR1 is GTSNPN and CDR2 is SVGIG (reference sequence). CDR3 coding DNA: TGTGCCTGCTACGGCTCTGGGGCCAACGTCCTGACTTTC. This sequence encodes CACYGSGANVLTF. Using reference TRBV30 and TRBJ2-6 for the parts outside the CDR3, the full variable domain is SQTIHQWPATLVQPVGSPLSLECTVEGTSNPNLYWYRQAAGRGLQLLFYSVGIGQISSEVPQNLSASRPQDRQFILSSKKLLLSDSGFYLCACYGSGANVLTFGAGSRLTVL.

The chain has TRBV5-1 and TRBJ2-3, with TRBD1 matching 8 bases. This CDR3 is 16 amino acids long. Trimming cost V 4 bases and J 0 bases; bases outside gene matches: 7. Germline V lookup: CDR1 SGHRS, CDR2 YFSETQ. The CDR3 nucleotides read TGCGCCAGCAGCCGACAGGGGACCTCTAGCACAGATACGCAGTATTTT. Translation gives CASSRQGTSSTDTQYF.

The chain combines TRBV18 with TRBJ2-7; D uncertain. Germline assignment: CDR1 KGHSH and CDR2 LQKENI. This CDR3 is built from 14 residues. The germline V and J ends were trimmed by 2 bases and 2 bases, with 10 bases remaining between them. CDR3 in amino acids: CASSPIGNAYEQYF. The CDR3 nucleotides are TGTGCCAGCTCACCAATAGGGAACGCCTACGAGCAGTACTTC.

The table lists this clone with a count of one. The CDR3 spells CASSLNMGQGGETQYF. The CDR3 coding sequence is TGTGCCAGCAGCTTGAATATGGGACAGGGTGGGGAGACCCAGTACTTC. The genes are TRBV5-6 and TRBJ2-5, with 9 bases that match TRBD1. Germline CDR1 is SGHDT and CDR2 is YYEEEE. This CDR3 has 16 amino acids. V shed 1 base, J shed 5 bases, and the junction held 9 bases outside the gene matches.

The CDR3 here is CASSQESAGANVLTF. DNA of the CDR3: TGCGCCAGCAGCCAAGAGAGCGCTGGGGCCAACGTCCTGACTTTC. The genes are TRBV4-3 and TRBJ2-6; D gene unclear. CDR1 and CDR2 (germline): LGHNA, YSLEER. V gave up 0 bases and J gave up 2 bases, with 5 bases separating them. CDR3 size: 15 residues.

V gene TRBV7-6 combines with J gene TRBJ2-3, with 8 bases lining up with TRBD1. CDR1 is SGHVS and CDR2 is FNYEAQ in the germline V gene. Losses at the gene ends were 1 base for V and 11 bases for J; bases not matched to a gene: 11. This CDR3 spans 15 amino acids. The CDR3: CASSLGTGMGIMQYF. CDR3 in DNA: TGTGCCAGCAGCTTAGGGACAGGGATGGGTATCATGCAGTATTTT.

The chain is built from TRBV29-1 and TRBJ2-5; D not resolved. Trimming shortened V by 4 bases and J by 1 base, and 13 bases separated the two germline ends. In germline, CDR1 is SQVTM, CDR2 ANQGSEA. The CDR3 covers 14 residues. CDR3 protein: CSVVSPNLQETQYF. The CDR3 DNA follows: TGCAGCGTTGTAAGCCCAAACCTCCAAGAGACCCAGTACTTC.

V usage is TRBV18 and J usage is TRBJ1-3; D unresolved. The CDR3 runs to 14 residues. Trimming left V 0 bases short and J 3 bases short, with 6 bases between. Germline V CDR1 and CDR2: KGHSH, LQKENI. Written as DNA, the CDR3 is TGTGCCAGCTCACCACCAGGTCTTGGAAACACCATATATTTT. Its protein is CASSPPGLGNTIYF. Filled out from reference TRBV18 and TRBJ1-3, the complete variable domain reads NAGVMQNPRHLVRRRGQEARLRCSPMKGHSHVYWYRQLPEEGLKFMVYLQKENIIDESGMPKERFSAEFPKEGPSILRIQQVVRGDSAAYFCASSPPGLGNTIYFGEGSWLTVV.

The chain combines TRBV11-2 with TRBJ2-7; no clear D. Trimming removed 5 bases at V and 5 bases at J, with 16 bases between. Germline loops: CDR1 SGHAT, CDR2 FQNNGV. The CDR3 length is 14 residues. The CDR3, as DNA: TGTGCCAGCAGCCGAGTAGCTCGAGCCCACGAGCAGTACTTC. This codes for CASSRVARAHEQYF.

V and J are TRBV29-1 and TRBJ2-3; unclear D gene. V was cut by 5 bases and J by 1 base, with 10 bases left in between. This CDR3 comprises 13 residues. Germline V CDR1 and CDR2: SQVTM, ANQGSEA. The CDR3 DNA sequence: TGCAGCGTTCCTGGGAAGGGCACAGATACGCAGTATTTT. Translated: CSVPGKGTDTQYF.

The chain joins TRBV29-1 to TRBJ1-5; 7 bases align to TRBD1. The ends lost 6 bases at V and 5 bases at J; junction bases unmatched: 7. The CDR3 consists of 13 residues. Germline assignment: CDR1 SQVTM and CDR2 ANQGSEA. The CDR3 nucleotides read TGCAGCGTGGCCGGGACAGAGGATCAGCCCCAGCATTTT. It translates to CSVAGTEDQPQHF.

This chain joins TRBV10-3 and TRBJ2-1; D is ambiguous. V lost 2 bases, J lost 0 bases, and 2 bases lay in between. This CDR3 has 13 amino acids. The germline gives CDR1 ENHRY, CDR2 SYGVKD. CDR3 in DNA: TGTGCCATCAGTGAGGTCTCCTACAATGAGCAGTTCTTC. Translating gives CAISEVSYNEQFF.

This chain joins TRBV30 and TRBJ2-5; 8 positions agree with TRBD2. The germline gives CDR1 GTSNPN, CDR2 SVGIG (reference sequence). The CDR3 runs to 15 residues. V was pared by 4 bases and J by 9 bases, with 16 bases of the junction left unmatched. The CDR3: CAWIKRGLPGAAQYF. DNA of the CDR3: TGTGCCTGGATAAAGCGGGGGCTCCCTGGGGCGGCCCAGTACTTC.

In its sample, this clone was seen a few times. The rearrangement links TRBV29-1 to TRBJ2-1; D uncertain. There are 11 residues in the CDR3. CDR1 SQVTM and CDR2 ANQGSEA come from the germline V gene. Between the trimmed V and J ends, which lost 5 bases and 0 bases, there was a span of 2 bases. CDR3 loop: CSVPSYNEQFF. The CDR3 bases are TGCAGCGTTCCCTCCTACAATGAGCAGTTCTTC.

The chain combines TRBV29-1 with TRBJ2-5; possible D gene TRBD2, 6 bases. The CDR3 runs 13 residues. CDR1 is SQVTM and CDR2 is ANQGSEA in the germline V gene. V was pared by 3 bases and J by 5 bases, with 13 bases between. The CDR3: CSVDQAEGETQYF. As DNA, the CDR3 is TGCAGCGTTGACCAAGCGGAGGGGGAGACCCAGTACTTC. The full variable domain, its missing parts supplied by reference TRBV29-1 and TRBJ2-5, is SAVISQKPSRDICQRGTSLTIQCQVDSQVTMMFWYRQQPGQSLTLIATANQGSEATYESGFVIDKFPISRPNLTFSTLTVSNMSPEDSSIYLCSVDQAEGETQYFGPGTRLLVL.

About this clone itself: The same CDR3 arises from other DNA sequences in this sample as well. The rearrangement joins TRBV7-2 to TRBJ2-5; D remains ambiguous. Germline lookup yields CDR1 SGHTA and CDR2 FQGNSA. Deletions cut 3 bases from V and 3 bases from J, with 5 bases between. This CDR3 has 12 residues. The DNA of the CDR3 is TGTGCCAGCAGCTTGGTGAAAGAGACCCAGTACTTC. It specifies CASSLVKETQYF.

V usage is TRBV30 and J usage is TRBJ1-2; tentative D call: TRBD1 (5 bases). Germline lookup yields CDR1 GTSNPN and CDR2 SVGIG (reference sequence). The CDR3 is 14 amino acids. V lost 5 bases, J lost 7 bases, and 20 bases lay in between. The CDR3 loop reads CAWGRMTASGGYTF. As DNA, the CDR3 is TGTGCCTGGGGCCGTATGACAGCTTCAGGTGGCTACACCTTC.

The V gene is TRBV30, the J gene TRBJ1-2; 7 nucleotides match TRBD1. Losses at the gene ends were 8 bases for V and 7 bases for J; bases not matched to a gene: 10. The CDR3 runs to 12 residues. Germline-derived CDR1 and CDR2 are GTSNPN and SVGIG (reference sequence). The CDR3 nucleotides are TGTGCCATCCACAGGGGCTTGGGTGGCTACACCTTC. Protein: CAIHRGLGGYTF.

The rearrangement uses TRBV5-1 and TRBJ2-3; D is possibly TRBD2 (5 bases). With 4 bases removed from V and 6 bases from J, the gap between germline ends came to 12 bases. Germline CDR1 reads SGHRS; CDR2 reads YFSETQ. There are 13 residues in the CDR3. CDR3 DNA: TGCGCCAGCAGCCTTCCCCGAGGGGATACGCAGTATTTT. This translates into CASSLPRGDTQYF. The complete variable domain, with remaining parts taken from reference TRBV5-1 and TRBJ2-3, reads KAGVTQTPRYLIKTRGQQVTLSCSPISGHRSVSWYQQTPGQGLQFLFEYFSETQRNKGNFPGRFSGRQFSNSRSEMNVSTLELGDSALYLCASSLPRGDTQYFGPGTRLTVL.

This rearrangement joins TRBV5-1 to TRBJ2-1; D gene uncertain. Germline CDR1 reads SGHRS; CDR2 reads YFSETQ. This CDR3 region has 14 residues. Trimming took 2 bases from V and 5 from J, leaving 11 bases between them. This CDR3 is CASSLVPVNNEQFF. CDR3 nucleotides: TGCGCCAGCAGCTTAGTACCAGTTAACAATGAGCAGTTCTTC.

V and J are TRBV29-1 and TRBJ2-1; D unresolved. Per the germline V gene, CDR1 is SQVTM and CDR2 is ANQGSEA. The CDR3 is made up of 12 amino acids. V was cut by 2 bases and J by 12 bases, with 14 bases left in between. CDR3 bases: TGCAGCGTTGAATATGTCCGCTATGGGCAGTTCTTC. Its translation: CSVEYVRYGQFF.

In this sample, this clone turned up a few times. CDR3 loop: CSVELTSYEQYF. The CDR3 nucleotides read TGCAGCGTTGAACTAACAAGCTACGAGCAGTACTTC. The chain combines TRBV29-1 with TRBJ2-7; D uncertain. The CDR3 consists of 12 residues. Germline values: CDR1 SQVTM, CDR2 ANQGSEA. V was trimmed by 2 bases and J by 3 bases, leaving 8 bases between them.

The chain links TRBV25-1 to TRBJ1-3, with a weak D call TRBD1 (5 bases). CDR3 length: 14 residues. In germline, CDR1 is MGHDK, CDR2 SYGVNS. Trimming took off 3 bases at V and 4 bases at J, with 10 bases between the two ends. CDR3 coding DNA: TGTGCCAGCAGTGATGTCGGGGCGGGAAACACCATATATTTT. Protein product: CASSDVGAGNTIYF.

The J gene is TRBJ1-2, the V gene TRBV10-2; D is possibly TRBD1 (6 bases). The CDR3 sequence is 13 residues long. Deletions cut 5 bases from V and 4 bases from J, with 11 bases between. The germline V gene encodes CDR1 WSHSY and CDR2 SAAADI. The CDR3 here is CASSLGAGYGYTF. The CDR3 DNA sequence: TGCGCCAGCAGTTTGGGGGCTGGCTATGGCTACACCTTC.

The CDR3 nucleotides read TGTGCCTGGAGTCTAACCCCTGCCGGGACAGGGGGATCACCCCTCCACTTT. The encoded protein is CAWSLTPAGTGGSPLHF. The chain employs TRBV30 and TRBJ1-6; 11 bases are shared with TRBD1. The V and J ends lost 2 bases and 10 bases, in that order; junction bases with no gene match: 13. This CDR3 contains 17 residues. The germline V gene has CDR1 GTSNPN and CDR2 SVGIG (reference sequence).

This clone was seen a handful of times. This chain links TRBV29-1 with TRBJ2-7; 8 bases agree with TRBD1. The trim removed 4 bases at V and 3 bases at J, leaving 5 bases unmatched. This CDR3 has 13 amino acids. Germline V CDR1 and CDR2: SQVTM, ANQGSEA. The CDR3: CSVGPDRDYEQYF. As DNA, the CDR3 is TGCAGCGTTGGACCGGACAGGGACTACGAGCAGTACTTC.

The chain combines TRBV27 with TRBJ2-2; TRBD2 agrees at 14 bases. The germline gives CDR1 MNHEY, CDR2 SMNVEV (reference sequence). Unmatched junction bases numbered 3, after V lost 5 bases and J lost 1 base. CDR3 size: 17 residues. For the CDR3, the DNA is TGTGCCAGCAGTCCCGGACTAGCGGGGGGGAACACCGGGGAGCTGTTTTTT. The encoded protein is CASSPGLAGGNTGELFF.